The clone carrying this T cell receptor (beta chain) has more than one count but fewer than ten. Trimming shortened V by 6 bases and J by 0 bases, and 12 bases separated the two germline ends. Germline loops: CDR1 LNHDA, CDR2 SQIVND (reference sequence). CDR3 size: 15 residues. These data belong to a study of T cells in Graves' hyperthyroidism and ophthalmopathy. Every diagnosis used clinical symptoms, serum thyroxine and TRAb, thyroid ultrasound and orbital computed tomography. This sample holds PBMCs from less than 13 ml fresh peripheral blood. The TCR beta CDR3 regions underwent amplification using RNA transcripts as the source. HTBI primers drove first-round RT-PCR of the TCR CDR3. TCRdb re-called the multiplex PCR reads through MiXCR, storing one row per CDR3 protein. The sample records 600,000 to 650,000 distinct CDR3 sequences, about a sixth being singletons.

The origin of this receptor is a woman under 40 with Graves' hyperthyroidism. The chain is built from TRBV19 and TRBJ1-5; D is possibly TRBD1 (5 bases). Sample: blood. The DNA for the CDR3 is TGTGCCAGTAGAACCCGACAGCATAGCAATCAGCCCCAGCATTTT. As protein: CASRTRQHSNQPQHF.